These T cell receptor beta chains were read from a single sample in a study of blood T cell repertoires in COVID-19. The method was immunoSEQ multiplex PCR; TCRdb's version includes in-frame clones alone and lacks a portion of them. Found here are tens of thousands of clones, around four fifths of them singletons; the top ten hold 11% to 15%. The sequenced material came from peripheral blood. The receptors originated from a human donor in a cohort sampled during active COVID-19. CDR3s include the opening cysteine and the closing phenylalanine or tryptophan.

v_call	j_call	cdr3_aa
TRBV3-1/TRBV3-2	TRBJ1-1	CASSRYRGAEAFF
TRBV30	TRBJ1-2	CACQSPGAYGYTF
TRBV27	TRBJ2-1	CASRGTGGNNEQFF
TRBV7-8	TRBJ1-2	CASSLVGSNYGYTF
TRBV2	TRBJ1-5	CASSAKQENQPQHF
TRBV19	TRBJ2-7	CASSIVAGDYEQYF
TRBV7-9	TRBJ2-5	CASSPGGGFQYF
TRBV7-2	TRBJ1-1	CASSLGRGEAFF
TRBV24-1	TRBJ2-5	CATNGAEYQETQYF
TRBV6-5	TRBJ1-1	CASRSTDSGTEAFF
TRBV5-8	TRBJ1-5	CASSSSVVSNQPQHF
TRBV6-5	TRBJ2-3	CASSFRSTDTQYF
TRBV27	TRBJ2-3	CASSPTPAGEDTQYF
TRBV5-8	TRBJ1-4	CASIGGQRELNEKLFF